This TCR beta chain stems from a study of cytomegalovirus exposure and HLA in healthy donors. General study results and limits: Specificity for CMV antigens was confirmed in vitro for three of the CMV-associated chains.

Worth noting for this clone: Its antigen is unidentified.

The data were produced by immunoSEQ multiplex PCR, yet TCRdb's version contains in-frame clones alone and is incomplete. This table holds 100,000 to 150,000 clones, 95% to 96% found once. The J segment lost 3 bases and the V segment lost 0 bases, leaving 5 bases of the junction unmatched. The CDR3 contains 15 residues. Per the germline V gene, CDR1 is GTSNPN and CDR2 is SVGIG (reference sequence). The TCR was taken from a man between 18 and 35 years old in good health and CMV-seronegative. Material: PBMCs. The chain employs TRBV30 and TRBJ2-1, with TRBD2 identical over 7 bases. The CDR3 DNA reads TGTGCCTGGAGTGTAGAGGGAGGGAACTACAATGAGCAGTTCTTC. This codes for CAWSVEGGNYNEQFF.